The clone carrying this T cell receptor beta chain was recorded at least ten times. The antigen is unknown. This entry belongs to a study of T cells in Graves' hyperthyroidism and ophthalmopathy. Findings of the study overall: Most expanded thyroid clonotypes above 0.001 recurred in blood.

Exclusions: uncontrolled infection, other autoimmune disease, pregnancy, lactation. From germline, CDR1 is KGHSH and CDR2 LQKENI. V lost 3 bases and J lost 1, with 12 bases in between. This CDR3 contains 15 residues. Researchers amplified the TCR beta CDR3 regions from RNA transcripts. When the TCR CDR3 underwent first-round RT-PCR, the HTBI primer set was used. In TCRdb, the multiplex PCR reads were re-called with MiXCR into one record per CDR3 protein. The sample lists fewer than 350,000 distinct CDR3 sequences, about a sixth occurring once. The clonotype comes from a woman aged 35 to 49 with Graves' ophthalmopathy. The sample comprised blood. The chain is built from TRBV18 and TRBJ1-1; D possibly corresponds to TRBD1 (5 bases). This CDR3 reads CASSPVRTTNTEAFF. The CDR3 nucleotides are TGTGCCAGCTCACCGGTGAGGACAACGAACACTGAAGCTTTCTTT.